The 17 T cell receptor beta chains below come from one sample, sequenced in a study of regulatory T cells in long-lasting Graves disease. Time point given: newly diagnosed GD, antithyroid drugs for less than 3 months. Extracted PBMC RNA gave rise to the TCR library. The authors built TCR beta libraries using iRepertoire HTBI primers and Arm-PCR of CDR3 regions. TCRdb passed the multiplex PCR reads through MiXCR, listing each CDR3 protein once. The table records roughly 410,000 distinct CDR3 sequences, about 15% of them present only once. The same sample was also used in a study of T cells in Graves' hyperthyroidism and ophthalmopathy.

The sequences come from peripheral blood mononuclear cells (PBMCs), collected at new diagnosis, from a patient treated with antithyroid drugs. The receptors shown here come from a woman aged 40 to 55 with Graves disease.

This clonotype was detected ten times or more. The chain uses TRBV7-2 and TRBJ2-1; 8 nucleotides agree with TRBD1. The ends lost 3 bases at V and 5 bases at J; junction bases unmatched: 6. CDR1 and CDR2 from the germline V gene are SGHTA and FQGNSA. There are 15 residues in the CDR3. In nucleotides, the CDR3 is TGTGCCAGCAGCTTCGTGACAGGGGAGGACAATGAGCAGTTCTTC. It codes for CASSFVTGEDNEQFF. The whole variable domain, remainder taken from reference TRBV7-2 and TRBJ2-1, is GAGVSQSPSNKVTEKGKDVELRCDPISGHTALYWYRQSLGQGLEFLIYFQGNSAPDKSGLPSDRFSAERTGGSVSTLTIQRTQQEDSAVYLCASSFVTGEDNEQFFGPGTRLTVL.

This clonotype came up many times. This chain links TRBV27 with TRBJ1-2; D call uncertain. Deletions cut 4 bases from V and 0 bases from J, with 12 bases between. Looked up from germline, CDR1 is MNHEY and CDR2 is SMNVEV (reference sequence). This CDR3 has 15 amino acids. The CDR3 DNA reads as TGTGCCAGCAGTTCCCCCCGGACCCCTAACTATGGCTACACCTTC. This encodes CASSSPRTPNYGYTF.

This clonotype was counted at least ten times. The genes are TRBV15 and TRBJ2-1, with D maybe TRBD2 (6 bases). This CDR3 comprises 14 residues. CDR1 and CDR2 (germline): LNHNV, YYDKDF (reference sequence). V was shortened by 5 bases and J by 6 bases, with 14 bases between the two germline ends. CDR3 sequence reads: CATSGLQVSNEQFF. The CDR3 region has the DNA TGTGCCACCAGCGGACTACAAGTTTCCAATGAGCAGTTCTTC.

This clonotype showed up just a few times. One end of the junction is discordant with germline, which a read error may explain. The rearrangement joins TRBV4-1 to TRBJ2-7; TRBD2 matches 11 bases. Near its end, the DNA agrees better with TRBJ2-3, so the J call may be wrong. The CDR3 is 18 amino acids. Germline assignment: CDR1 MGHRA and CDR2 YSYEKL. CDR3 in amino acids: CAGSQEGHSGRAADTQYF. The CDR3 DNA reads TGCGCCGGCAGCCAAGAGGGCCATAGCGGGAGGGCCGCAGATACGCAGTATTTT.

Comment on this clonotype: One junction end disagrees with the germline gene, perhaps due to a read error. The V and J genes are TRBV20-1 and TRBJ1-2; D might be TRBD1 (5 bases). Germline V gene sequence: CDR1 DFQATT, CDR2 SNEGSKA (reference sequence). This CDR3 is built from 12 residues. DNA for the CDR3: TGCAGTGCTGGAGACAGCGACTATGGCTACACCTTC. Its protein is CSAGDSDYGYTF.

This clonotype was counted only a few times. The V and J genes are TRBV4-1 and TRBJ2-7, with D uncertain. The V end lost 1 base, the J end lost 0 bases, and 10 bases lay between the germline ends. CDR1 MGHRA and CDR2 YSYEKL come from the germline V gene. The CDR3 loop spans 15 amino acids. CDR3 sequence (DNA): TGCGCCAGCAGCCAAGTAGGGTCCGGCTCCTACGAGCAGTACTTC. This sequence encodes CASSQVGSGSYEQYF.

This clonotype was recorded at least ten times. The V gene is TRBV7-2, the J gene TRBJ1-1; D is possibly TRBD1 (5 bases). Germline values: CDR1 SGHTA, CDR2 FQGNSA. The CDR3 runs to 11 residues. V gave up 5 bases and J gave up 6 bases, with 7 bases separating them. CDR3 sequence (DNA): TGTGCCAGCAGCGTACAGGCTGAAGCTTTCTTT. Translating it yields CASSVQAEAFF.

The chain links TRBV4-2 to TRBJ1-1, with a possible D match to TRBD1 (6 bases). This CDR3 has 15 residues. The V and J ends lost 0 bases and 10 bases respectively, with 18 bases between them. The germline V gene encodes CDR1 LGHNA and CDR2 YNFKEQ. CDR3 in amino acids: CASSQEGTTRLGAFF. The CDR3 bases are TGTGCCAGCAGCCAAGAGGGGACAACCCGCCTGGGAGCTTTCTTT.

To note about this clonotype: This may come from a read error, since a much larger clone is one base off. The chain has TRBV19 and TRBJ1-2, with TRBD1 as a possible D gene (6 bases). There are 14 residues in the CDR3. The germline V gene has CDR1 LNHDA and CDR2 SQIVND (reference sequence). Trimming shortened V by 6 bases and J by 2 bases, and 13 bases separated the two germline ends. The CDR3 region has the DNA TGTGCCAGTAGAATGCGAGGGGGGAACTATGGCTACACCTTC. Amino acids: CASRMRGGNYGYTF.

This clonotype was recorded at least ten times. The CDR3: CASSLGTALYF. The CDR3 DNA follows: TGTGCCAGCAGCCTCGGGACAGCGCTGTACTTC. V usage is TRBV3-1 and J usage is TRBJ2-7; 7 nucleotides agree with TRBD1. V trimming: 4 bases; J trimming: 12 bases; junction bases outside the gene matches: 6. This CDR3 is built from 11 residues. The germline V gene has CDR1 LGHDT and CDR2 YNNKEL (reference sequence).

This clonotype was seen a few times. The chain combines TRBV9 with TRBJ1-5; no firm D call. Looked up from germline, CDR1 is SGDLS and CDR2 is YYNGEE. This CDR3 is built from 15 residues. V was pared by 3 bases and J by 2 bases, with 12 bases between. CDR3 bases: TGTGCCAGCAGCGAAGGAATCCAGGGCAATCAGCCCCAGCATTTT. It is translated as CASSEGIQGNQPQHF.

This clonotype has a count of ten or more. The chain joins TRBV7-9 to TRBJ1-1, with 9 bases aligning to TRBD1. The CDR3 totals 13 residues. The ends lost 5 bases at V and 6 bases at J; junction bases unmatched: 4. The germline CDR1 and CDR2 sequences are SEHNR and FQNEAQ (reference sequence). The CDR3 DNA reads as TGTGCCAGCAGCCTAACAGGGGGCTCTGAAGCTTTCTTT. Encoded protein: CASSLTGGSEAFF.

There are many counts of this clonotype. The chain combines TRBV29-1 with TRBJ1-1, with 7 bases that match TRBD1. The J segment lost 3 bases and the V segment lost 6 bases, leaving 10 bases of the junction unmatched. The germline V gene encodes CDR1 SQVTM and CDR2 ANQGSEA. CDR3 size: 14 residues. The CDR3 region has the DNA TGCAGCGTCGTTCCCCACAGGGGTGACACTGAAGCTTTCTTT. This translates into CSVVPHRGDTEAFF. The full variable domain, completed using reference TRBV29-1 and TRBJ1-1, is SAVISQKPSRDICQRGTSLTIQCQVDSQVTMMFWYRQQPGQSLTLIATANQGSEATYESGFVIDKFPISRPNLTFSTLTVSNMSPEDSSIYLCSVVPHRGDTEAFFGQGTRLTVV.

This clonotype came up many times. The chain has TRBV10-3 and TRBJ1-6, with TRBD1 identical over 10 bases. The CDR3 spans 15 residues. The ends lost 4 bases at V and 9 bases at J; junction bases unmatched: 6. Looked up from germline, CDR1 is ENHRY and CDR2 is SYGVKD. CDR3 coding DNA: TGTGCCATCAGTGGTGGGACAGGGGTGATTTCACCCCTCCACTTT. It specifies CAISGGTGVISPLHF.

This clonotype appeared many times. The chain links TRBV12-3 or TRBV12-4 to TRBJ2-3; D is undetermined. This CDR3 is 14 amino acids long. The V end lost 5 bases, the J end lost 2 bases, and 11 bases lay between the germline ends. The CDR3 nucleotides read TGTGCCAGCAGTGCGGACGGAAACACAGATACGCAGTATTTT. Its translation: CASSADGNTDTQYF.

This clonotype occurred many times. V usage is TRBV10-2 and J usage is TRBJ2-7; possibly TRBD1 for D (6 bases). CDR1 is WSHSY and CDR2 is SAAADI in the germline V gene. The CDR3 covers 13 residues. V gave up 11 bases and J gave up 1 base, with 15 bases separating them. CDR3: CAARTDTSYEQYF. CDR3 DNA sequence: TGCGCCGCGAGGACAGATACTTCCTACGAGCAGTACTTC.

This clonotype was observed many times. This chain links TRBV19 with TRBJ1-4; the D is unclear. There are 17 residues in the CDR3. Per the germline V gene, CDR1 is LNHDA and CDR2 is SQIVND (reference sequence). V lost 2 bases and J 6 bases, leaving 19 bases between the germline ends. CDR3 DNA: TGTGCCAGTAGTATACCCCGGCCCGCCGAAGCGCATGAAAAACTGTTTTTT. Its translation: CASSIPRPAEAHEKLFF.